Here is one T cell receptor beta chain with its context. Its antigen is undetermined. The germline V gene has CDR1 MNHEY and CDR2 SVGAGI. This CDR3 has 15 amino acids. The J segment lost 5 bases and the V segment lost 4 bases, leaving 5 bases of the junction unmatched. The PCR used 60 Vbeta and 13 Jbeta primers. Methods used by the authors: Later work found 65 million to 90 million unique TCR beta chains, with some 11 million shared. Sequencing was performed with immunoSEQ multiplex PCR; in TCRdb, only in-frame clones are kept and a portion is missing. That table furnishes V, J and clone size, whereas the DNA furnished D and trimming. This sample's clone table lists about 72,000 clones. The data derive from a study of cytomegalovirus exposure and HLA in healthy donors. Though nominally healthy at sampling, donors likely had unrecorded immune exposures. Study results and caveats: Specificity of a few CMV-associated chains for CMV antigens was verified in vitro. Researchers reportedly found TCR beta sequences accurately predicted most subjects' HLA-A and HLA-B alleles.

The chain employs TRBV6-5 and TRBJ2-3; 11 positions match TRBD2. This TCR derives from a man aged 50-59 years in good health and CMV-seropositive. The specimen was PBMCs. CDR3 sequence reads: CASSSLAGGGDTQYF. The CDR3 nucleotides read TGTGCCAGCAGTTCTCTAGCGGGAGGCGGAGATACGCAGTATTTT.